Listed below are T cell receptor beta chains from one sample, sequenced in a study of T-cell reconstitution after alpha-beta-depleted transplantation in children. TCRdb re-derived calls from the PCR reads in MiXCR, one entry per CDR3 protein. The table includes more than 400,000 distinct CDR3 sequences, over 9.5% detected once. The starting material was PBMCs, mostly from graft donor cells, obtained 180 days after TCRalphabeta/CD19-depleted stem cell transplant. These receptors were collected from a female patient under 10 years old who had a stem cell transplant for aplastic anemia, so the T cells may come from the graft donor. Both conserved end residues are part of each CDR3. D genes are given only for firm matches. Where a row states a size, it is once, few, many or the class of an expanded clone; other rows omit it.

d_gene: -; v_gene: TRBV5-1; j_gene: TRBJ2-2; abundance: many; CDR3nt: TGCGCCAGCAGCTTGTTGCAGGCGAACACCGGGGAGCTGTTTTTT; CDR3aa: CASSLLQANTGELFF
d_gene: TRBD1; v_gene: TRBV4-3; j_gene: TRBJ2-7; abundance: -; CDR3nt: TGCGCCAGCAGCCAAGATGTGGGGACAGTCTACGAGCAGTACTTC; CDR3aa: CASSQDVGTVYEQYF
d_gene: -; v_gene: TRBV7-8; j_gene: TRBJ1-1; abundance: -; CDR3nt: TGTGCCAGCAGCCCCGGGGTTGGCTACACTGAAGCTTTCTTT; CDR3aa: CASSPGVGYTEAFF
d_gene: -; v_gene: TRBV25-1; j_gene: TRBJ2-2; abundance: many; CDR3nt: TGTGCCAGCAGCCAGGCGAACACCGGGGAGCTGTTTTTT; CDR3aa: CASSQANTGELFF
d_gene: -; v_gene: TRBV4-3; j_gene: TRBJ2-1; abundance: -; CDR3nt: TGCGCCAGCAGCCATCCTCCGGGACTCAACAATGAGCAGTTCTTC; CDR3aa: CASSHPPGLNNEQFF
d_gene: -; v_gene: TRBV28; j_gene: TRBJ1-2; abundance: few; CDR3nt: TGTGCCAGCGCGGCCGGACAGAGCAACTATGGCTACACCTTC; CDR3aa: CASAAGQSNYGYTF
d_gene: -; v_gene: TRBV29-1; j_gene: TRBJ1-1; abundance: few; CDR3nt: TGCAGCGTTGAAGCGGGGTGGTCCACTGAAGCTTTCTTT; CDR3aa: CSVEAGWSTEAFF
d_gene: TRBD1; v_gene: TRBV20-1; j_gene: TRBJ1-1; abundance: -; CDR3nt: TGCAGTGCTAGTCCCGGGACAGGGGACACTGAAGCTTTCTTT; CDR3aa: CSASPGTGDTEAFF
d_gene: TRBD2; v_gene: TRBV5-1; j_gene: TRBJ2-2; abundance: -; CDR3nt: TGCGCCAGCAGCTTGGGACTAGCGGACACCGGGGAGCTGTTTTTT; CDR3aa: CASSLGLADTGELFF
d_gene: -; v_gene: TRBV28; j_gene: TRBJ2-5; abundance: few; CDR3nt: TGTGCCAGCGGATGGGGTCCAAAGACCCAGTACTTC; CDR3aa: CASGWGPKTQYF
d_gene: TRBD1; v_gene: TRBV29-1; j_gene: TRBJ2-3; abundance: many; CDR3nt: TGCAGCGCTGCTGACAGGGCGGTCACAGATACGCAGTATTTT; CDR3aa: CSAADRAVTDTQYF
d_gene: -; v_gene: TRBV28; j_gene: TRBJ1-1; abundance: -; CDR3nt: TGTGCCAGCACCCTTATGACGGGGCTGACGACGAGGGCTTTCTTT; CDR3aa: CASTLMTGLTTRAFF
d_gene: -; v_gene: TRBV12-3/TRBV12-4; j_gene: TRBJ1-4; abundance: few; CDR3nt: TGTGCCAGCAGTCTTAACATCGGTGGGGGAAGGAGAGAAAAACTGTTTTTT; CDR3aa: CASSLNIGGGRREKLFF
d_gene: -; v_gene: TRBV7-8; j_gene: TRBJ1-4; abundance: few; CDR3nt: TGTGCCAGCAGCTTAGATCCCCAGGGACACCTAAATGAAAAACTGTTTTTT; CDR3aa: CASSLDPQGHLNEKLFF
d_gene: -; v_gene: TRBV25-1; j_gene: TRBJ2-1; abundance: -; CDR3nt: TGTGCCAGCAGGGCCTTAGATCTTCCGTTCTTC; CDR3aa: CASRALDLPFF
d_gene: -; v_gene: TRBV28; j_gene: TRBJ1-2; abundance: -; CDR3nt: TGTGCCAGCAGTTTGGAGGCCCTAGGCTATGGCTACACCTTC; CDR3aa: CASSLEALGYGYTF
d_gene: -; v_gene: TRBV19; j_gene: TRBJ2-6; abundance: -; CDR3nt: TGTGCCAGTAACGATGGAGGGGCCGGGGCCAACGTCCTGACTTTC; CDR3aa: CASNDGGAGANVLTF
d_gene: -; v_gene: TRBV16; j_gene: TRBJ1-4; abundance: -; CDR3nt: TGTGCCAGCAGCCCGGGACGTGTTAATGAAAAACTGTTTTTT; CDR3aa: CASSPGRVNEKLFF
d_gene: -; v_gene: TRBV29-1; j_gene: TRBJ1-2; abundance: many; CDR3nt: TGCAGCGTTTCCGGGTATGGCTACACCTTC; CDR3aa: CSVSGYGYTF
d_gene: -; v_gene: TRBV4-3; j_gene: TRBJ2-1; abundance: -; CDR3nt: TGCGCCAGCAGCCAATTGTCAGCCGGGGCCACCTCCTACAATGAGCAGTTCTTC; CDR3aa: CASSQLSAGATSYNEQFF
d_gene: TRBD2; v_gene: TRBV5-5; j_gene: TRBJ2-2; abundance: -; CDR3nt: TGTGCCAGCAGCTTGGGGGGGGGATGGAATACCGGGGAGCTGTTTTTT; CDR3aa: CASSLGGGWNTGELFF
d_gene: -; v_gene: TRBV20-1; j_gene: TRBJ2-1; abundance: many; CDR3nt: TGCAGTGCTAGTATAGGGCTAGCGAGTTCCTACAATGAGCAGTTCTTC; CDR3aa: CSASIGLASSYNEQFF
d_gene: TRBD1; v_gene: TRBV7-8; j_gene: TRBJ2-5; abundance: many; CDR3nt: TGTGCCAGCAGCTTAGCCGGGACAGGGGGCTCGGAGACCCAGTACTTC; CDR3aa: CASSLAGTGGSETQYF
d_gene: TRBD2; v_gene: TRBV18; j_gene: TRBJ2-2; abundance: -; CDR3nt: TGTGCCAGCCTGAGACTAGCGGTAATGAACACCGGGGAGCTGTTTTTT; CDR3aa: CASLRLAVMNTGELFF
d_gene: -; v_gene: TRBV15; j_gene: TRBJ2-1; abundance: -; CDR3nt: TGTGCCACCAGCAGAGATAGGCTTTTGGGTGAGCAGTTCTTC; CDR3aa: CATSRDRLLGEQFF
d_gene: TRBD2; v_gene: TRBV7-2; j_gene: TRBJ2-3; abundance: -; CDR3nt: TGTGCCAGCAGCCCGAGTAGCGGGAGGGTGCTGGATACGCAGTATTTT; CDR3aa: CASSPSSGRVLDTQYF
d_gene: -; v_gene: TRBV14; j_gene: TRBJ2-7; abundance: -; CDR3nt: TGTGCCAGCAGCCAAGTCGTGGTTCGCGAGCAGTACTTC; CDR3aa: CASSQVVVREQYF
d_gene: TRBD2; v_gene: TRBV19; j_gene: TRBJ2-2; abundance: -; CDR3nt: TGTGCCAGTAGTTTAGCGGGAGCTCTCGCCACCGGGGAGCTGTTTTTT; CDR3aa: CASSLAGALATGELFF
d_gene: -; v_gene: TRBV6-1; j_gene: TRBJ2-5; abundance: -; CDR3nt: TGTGCCAGCAGCCCCGGGACAATACAAGAGACCCAGTACTTC; CDR3aa: CASSPGTIQETQYF
d_gene: TRBD2; v_gene: TRBV12-3/TRBV12-4; j_gene: TRBJ2-1; abundance: few; CDR3nt: TGTGCCAGCAGCCCAAGACTAGCGAACTACAATGAGCAGTTCTTC; CDR3aa: CASSPRLANYNEQFF
d_gene: -; v_gene: TRBV5-1; j_gene: TRBJ1-1; abundance: -; CDR3nt: TGCGCCAGCAGCTTGGCCCGGCTAGGGAACACTGAAGCTTTCTTT; CDR3aa: CASSLARLGNTEAFF
d_gene: TRBD2; v_gene: TRBV27; j_gene: TRBJ2-1; abundance: few; CDR3nt: TGTGCCAGCGATGTTCGTGCGGGGGGAGCCTACAATGAGCAGTTCTTC; CDR3aa: CASDVRAGGAYNEQFF
d_gene: TRBD1; v_gene: TRBV19; j_gene: TRBJ2-5; abundance: once; CDR3nt: TGTGCCAGTAGGACGACAGGGGGCTACGAGACCCAGTACTTC; CDR3aa: CASRTTGGYETQYF
d_gene: -; v_gene: TRBV5-1; j_gene: TRBJ2-2; abundance: few; CDR3nt: TGCGCCAGCAGCTTGAAACAGGTGCACACCGGGGAGCTGTTTTTT; CDR3aa: CASSLKQVHTGELFF
d_gene: -; v_gene: TRBV10-3; j_gene: TRBJ2-7; abundance: few; CDR3nt: TGTGCCATCAGTGTACTTGGCGGTTCCTACGAGCAGTACTTC; CDR3aa: CAISVLGGSYEQYF
d_gene: -; v_gene: TRBV24-1; j_gene: TRBJ2-1; abundance: -; CDR3nt: TGTGCCACCAGTGACCCAGGCGGGGTGCGCTACAATGAGCAGTTCTTC; CDR3aa: CATSDPGGVRYNEQFF
d_gene: -; v_gene: TRBV5-1; j_gene: TRBJ2-7; abundance: few; CDR3nt: TGCGCCAGCAGCTTAGACCCGGGACCGGAAACTACCGAGCAGTACTTC; CDR3aa: CASSLDPGPETTEQYF
d_gene: -; v_gene: TRBV24-1; j_gene: TRBJ2-3; abundance: few; CDR3nt: TGTGCCACCAGTGATGGGGGTGTCGGCACAGATACGCAGTATTTT; CDR3aa: CATSDGGVGTDTQYF
d_gene: -; v_gene: TRBV3-1; j_gene: TRBJ2-1; abundance: few; CDR3nt: TGTGCCAGCAGCCAAGCCAGCGTCCTCGGCGATGAGCAGTTCTTC; CDR3aa: CASSQASVLGDEQFF
d_gene: -; v_gene: TRBV28; j_gene: TRBJ1-2; abundance: few; CDR3nt: TGTGCCAGCAGGTCGAGGGCCGGAGGGCGCGAGGGCTATGGCTACACCTTC; CDR3aa: CASRSRAGGREGYGYTF
d_gene: -; v_gene: TRBV5-1; j_gene: TRBJ2-3; abundance: many; CDR3nt: TGCGCCAGCAGCTTGGGACCGGTATTCACAGATACGCAGTATTTT; CDR3aa: CASSLGPVFTDTQYF
d_gene: -; v_gene: TRBV5-5; j_gene: TRBJ2-1; abundance: few; CDR3nt: TGTGCCAGCCGCTTGTTGTTAACGTACTACAATGAGCAGTTCTTC; CDR3aa: CASRLLLTYYNEQFF
d_gene: -; v_gene: TRBV12-3/TRBV12-4; j_gene: TRBJ2-3; abundance: few; CDR3nt: TGTGCCAGCAGTTTCCTAGCGAGACCCCAAGATACGCAGTATTTT; CDR3aa: CASSFLARPQDTQYF
d_gene: -; v_gene: TRBV19; j_gene: TRBJ2-5; abundance: -; CDR3nt: TGTGCCAGTAGTATCCCGTCCGGGACGGGACAAGAGACCCAGTACTTC; CDR3aa: CASSIPSGTGQETQYF
d_gene: TRBD2; v_gene: TRBV28; j_gene: TRBJ2-1; abundance: -; CDR3nt: TGTGCCAGCAGTTTAAGGCGCGGGGGGCGAGAGGCGCGGGAGTTGGTTGAGCAGTTCTTC; CDR3aa: CASSLRRGGREARELVEQFF
d_gene: -; v_gene: TRBV6-5; j_gene: TRBJ2-5; abundance: few; CDR3nt: TGTGCCAGCAGCTACGATTCCAGGTTTCAAGAGACCCAGTACTTC; CDR3aa: CASSYDSRFQETQYF
d_gene: -; v_gene: TRBV20-1; j_gene: TRBJ2-4; abundance: few; CDR3nt: TGCAGTGCTAGAGTCGCCCCCCAACTGGTTCAGTACTTC; CDR3aa: CSARVAPQLVQYF
d_gene: TRBD2; v_gene: TRBV24-1; j_gene: TRBJ2-1; abundance: many; CDR3nt: TGTGCCACCAGTGATAGGCTAGCGGGGGACAATGAGCAGTTCTTC; CDR3aa: CATSDRLAGDNEQFF
d_gene: TRBD1; v_gene: TRBV6-1; j_gene: TRBJ2-5; abundance: few; CDR3nt: TGTGCCAGCAGTAGGGACAGGGCGGAGACCCAGTACTTC; CDR3aa: CASSRDRAETQYF